What follows are 32 T cell receptor beta chains derived from one specimen sequenced in a study of T cells in localized non-small cell lung cancer. Using immunoSEQ multiplex PCR, the repertoire was profiled, and TCRdb retains in-frame clones only, with some absent. The sample lists fewer than 2,000 clones, around 20% occurring once. The specimen was lung tumor tissue, collected before any cancer treatment. The receptors shown here come from a female donor older than 55 with stage II lung adenocarcinoma.

This clone was recorded a few times. The V and J genes are TRBV28 and TRBJ2-3; the match to TRBD1 covers 10 bases. Trimming at V came to 5 bases and at J to 5 bases, leaving 10 bases not matched to a gene. From germline, CDR1 is MDHEN and CDR2 SYDVKM. The CDR3 consists of 16 residues. The CDR3 nucleotides are TGTGCCAGCAGTGGGCAACCGGGACAGGGGATAGATACGCAGTATTTT. Translation gives CASSGQPGQGIDTQYF.

The chain employs TRBV19 and TRBJ2-7; weak D call: TRBD2 (6 bases). Germline V gene lookup returns CDR1 LNHDA and CDR2 SQIVND (reference sequence). Trimming removed 6 bases at V and 6 bases at J, with 24 bases between. The CDR3 is 16 amino acids. The chain's CDR3 is CASSPGVSGYPLEQYF. The CDR3 nucleotides are TGTGCCAGTAGCCCCGGGGTAAGCGGGTATCCCCTCGAGCAGTACTTC.

The chain uses TRBV9 and TRBJ2-4; 10 bases agree with TRBD1. This CDR3 contains 16 residues. Germline values: CDR1 SGDLS, CDR2 YYNGEE. V dropped 4 bases and J dropped 0; count of bases not matched to a gene: 4. Here the CDR3 DNA reads TGTGCCAGCAGCCCCCGGACAGGGGGAGCCAAAAACATTCAGTACTTC. Protein: CASSPRTGGAKNIQYF.

This clone was counted only a few times. The V and J genes are TRBV6-8 and TRBJ2-1; 8 nucleotides align to TRBD2. The germline gives CDR1 MNHGY, CDR2 SAAAGT. Trimming removed 0 bases from V and 6 bases from J; junction bases left unmatched: 7. This CDR3 has 16 residues. Here the CDR3 reads CASSYSSRGTSNEQFF. The DNA of the CDR3 is TGTGCCAGCAGTTACTCGTCTAGAGGGACTAGCAATGAGCAGTTCTTC.

In this sample, this clone turned up a few times. The V and J genes are TRBV18 and TRBJ1-4; 7 bases match TRBD1. The length of the CDR3 is 14 residues. With V trimmed by 5 bases and J by 9 bases, 9 bases remained unmatched. The germline V gene encodes CDR1 KGHSH and CDR2 LQKENI. The CDR3 coding sequence is TGTGCCAGCTCAACGACGCCGACAGGGCAAAAACTGTTTTTT. Protein: CASSTTPTGQKLFF. Looking up the rest from reference TRBV18 and TRBJ1-4 gives the full variable domain: NAGVMQNPRHLVRRRGQEARLRCSPMKGHSHVYWYRQLPEEGLKFMVYLQKENIIDESGMPKERFSAEFPKEGPSILRIQQVVRGDSAAYFCASSTTPTGQKLFFGSGTQLSVL.

By sample share, this clone is medium-sized (0.01 to 0.1%). V is TRBV9 and J is TRBJ1-5, with unresolved D. The CDR3 is made up of 14 amino acids. Germline V gene lookup returns CDR1 SGDLS and CDR2 YYNGEE. The V end lost 5 bases, the J end lost 2 bases, and 11 bases lay between the germline ends. The CDR3 is CASSEAGRNQPQHF. Written as DNA, the CDR3 is TGTGCCAGCAGTGAAGCGGGTCGCAATCAGCCCCAGCATTTT.

In nucleotides, the CDR3 is TGTGCCAGCAGCTTGATGGGTTCGGTGGGCCAAGAGACCCAGTACTTC. This sequence encodes CASSLMGSVGQETQYF. The chain is built from TRBV11-3 and TRBJ2-5; no reliable D call. Per the germline V gene, CDR1 is SGHNT and CDR2 is YENEEA. V was trimmed by 3 bases and J by 1 base, leaving 15 bases between them. The CDR3 contains 16 residues.

The V and J genes are TRBV28 and TRBJ2-5; tentatively, D is TRBD2 (6 bases). V was clipped by 8 bases and J by 1 base, with 8 bases between them. This CDR3 spans 12 amino acids. Germline V gene lookup returns CDR1 MDHEN and CDR2 SYDVKM. The CDR3 region is CASRGTQETQYF. CDR3 coding DNA: TGTGCCAGCCGCGGGACCCAAGAGACCCAGTACTTC.

This rearrangement joins TRBV12-5 to TRBJ1-1, with a possible D match to TRBD1 (5 bases). The CDR3 totals 14 residues. Germline V gene data show CDR1 as LGHNT and CDR2 as FRNRAP. CDR3 in amino acids: CASTGTRINTEAFF. Here the CDR3 DNA reads TGTGCCAGCACCGGGACCCGAATAAACACTGAAGCTTTCTTT.

This clone was seen only a few times. The CDR3 region is CSVEVTRWEGYTF. The CDR3 DNA reads as TGCAGCGTTGAAGTGACCCGTTGGGAGGGCTACACCTTC. This chain joins TRBV29-1 and TRBJ1-2; D is uncertain. Germline CDR1 is SQVTM and CDR2 is ANQGSEA. This CDR3 contains 13 residues. V was cut by 1 base and J by 8 bases, with 14 bases left in between.

This clone has a handful of counts. The chain links TRBV9 to TRBJ2-3; D uncertain. Trimming shortened V by 4 bases and J by 3 bases, and 6 bases separated the two germline ends. Germline V gene sequence: CDR1 SGDLS, CDR2 YYNGEE. The CDR3 is 12 residues long. DNA of the CDR3: TGTGCCAGCAGCCCACGAACAGATACGCAGTATTTT. Its translation: CASSPRTDTQYF.

By frequency in the sample, this clone is medium-sized (0.01 to 0.1%). The V gene is TRBV11-3, the J gene TRBJ1-3; D is perhaps TRBD1 (6 bases). This CDR3 spans 15 amino acids. The V end lost 0 bases, the J end lost 3 bases, and 9 bases lay between the germline ends. CDR1 and CDR2 (germline): SGHNT, YENEEA. CDR3 protein: CASSLEGARGNTIYF. CDR3 nucleotide sequence: TGTGCCAGCAGCTTAGAGGGGGCGCGTGGAAACACCATATATTTT.

The V call is TRBV19, the J call TRBJ2-6; perhaps TRBD2 as D (5 bases). This CDR3 has 15 residues. V shed 4 bases and J shed 0 bases, with 7 bases lying between them. Per the germline V gene, CDR1 is LNHDA and CDR2 is SQIVND (reference sequence). The CDR3 DNA reads TGTGCCAGTAGTAGCGGGCCCTCTGGGGCCAACGTCCTGACTTTC. Its translation is CASSSGPSGANVLTF.

This clone is labeled medium-sized. The chain combines TRBV6-8 with TRBJ1-5, with 10 bases that match TRBD1. V lost 7 bases, J lost 4 bases, and 7 bases stayed unmatched. Germline CDR1 reads MNHGY; CDR2 reads SAAAGT. This CDR3 comprises 15 residues. CDR3: CASTWDRGWNQPQHF. The CDR3 coding sequence is TGTGCCAGCACCTGGGACAGGGGATGGAATCAGCCCCAGCATTTT.

The rearrangement links TRBV11-3 to TRBJ2-1, with 8 bases matching TRBD2. This CDR3 has 16 amino acids. Germline values: CDR1 SGHNT, CDR2 YENEEA. V was pared by 5 bases and J by 6 bases, with 12 bases of the junction left unmatched. The CDR3 DNA is TGTGCCAGCAGCCCTCAAACTAGCGGAGCCGTCAATGAGCAGTTCTTC. Protein: CASSPQTSGAVNEQFF. The whole variable domain, filled in from reference TRBV11-3 and TRBJ2-1, reads EAGVVQSPRYKIIEKKQPVAFWCNPISGHNTLYWYLQNLGQGPELLIRYENEEAVDDSQLPKDRFSAERLKGVDSTLKIQPAELGDSAVYLCASSPQTSGAVNEQFFGPGTRLTVL.

This clone occurred a few times. The rearrangement joins TRBV11-3 to TRBJ2-2; 9 bases fit TRBD1. The germline CDR1 and CDR2 sequences are SGHNT and YENEEA. The J segment lost 4 bases and the V segment lost 3 bases, leaving 3 bases of the junction unmatched. The CDR3 loop spans 15 amino acids. For the CDR3, the DNA is TGTGCCAGCAGCTTGAGGGACAGGGCCACCGGGGAGCTGTTTTTT. Encoded protein: CASSLRDRATGELFF.

In its sample, this clone was seen a few times. The V gene is TRBV9, the J gene TRBJ2-2; D may be TRBD2 (5 bases). The germline gives CDR1 SGDLS, CDR2 YYNGEE. The CDR3 has 13 residues. V lost 7 bases to trimming and J lost 1 base, with 8 bases between them. CDR3 in DNA: TGTGCCAGCTCCGGGATGAACACCGGGGAGCTGTTTTTT. Protein: CASSGMNTGELFF. The entire variable domain, with the rest obtained from reference TRBV9 and TRBJ2-2, is as follows: DSGVTQTPKHLITATGQRVTLRCSPRSGDLSVYWYQQSLDQGLQFLIQYYNGEERAKGNILERFSAQQFPDLHSELNLSSLELGDSALYFCASSGMNTGELFFGEGSRLTVL.

This rearrangement joins TRBV28 to TRBJ2-2; possibly TRBD1 for D (6 bases). V lost 6 bases, J lost 0 bases, and 17 bases lay in between. The CDR3 sequence is 17 residues long. CDR1 is MDHEN and CDR2 is SYDVKM in the germline V gene. The CDR3, as DNA: TGTGCCAGCAGGAGGAGACCGGGACAATCGAACACCGGGGAGCTGTTTTTT. Amino acids: CASRRRPGQSNTGELFF.

V and J are TRBV23-1 and TRBJ1-5, with 10 nucleotides matching TRBD1. TRBV23-1 is assigned to the ORF class and has an uncertain function. The CDR3 runs to 16 residues. The V gene end was trimmed by 10 bases and the J gene end by 2 bases; junction bases not matched to a gene: 11. CDR3 loop: CAIGQGEGVCNQPQHF. The CDR3 DNA reads as TGCGCCATTGGACAGGGGGAGGGAGTTTGCAATCAGCCCCAGCATTTT.

The genes are TRBV29-1 and TRBJ2-1; 7 bases are a match to TRBD1. Losses at the gene ends were 7 bases for V and 6 bases for J; bases not matched to a gene: 6. Germline V lookup: CDR1 SQVTM, CDR2 ANQGSEA. CDR3 length: 12 residues. CDR3 DNA sequence: TGCAGCGGAGGACAGGTTCTCAATGAGCAGTTCTTC. Its protein product is CSGGQVLNEQFF.

This chain uses TRBV7-8 with TRBJ2-3, with D unresolved. V was clipped by 5 bases and J by 5 bases, with 11 bases between them. CDR1 and CDR2 (germline): SGHVS, FQNEAQ. The CDR3 contains 13 residues. CDR3 amino acids: CASSPRGGDTQYF. In DNA form, the CDR3 reads TGTGCCAGCAGCCCCAGAGGTGGAGATACGCAGTATTTT.

V and J are TRBV19 and TRBJ1-2, with 7 bases that match TRBD1. Germline lookup yields CDR1 LNHDA and CDR2 SQIVND (reference sequence). The CDR3 sequence is 16 residues long. J gave up 4 bases and V 6 bases, and 14 bases lay outside the gene matches. The CDR3 region is CASRFSQGSGSYGYTF. The DNA for the CDR3 is TGTGCCAGTAGGTTCTCACAGGGGAGTGGGAGCTATGGCTACACCTTC.

This clone is medium-sized by share. V is TRBV11-3 and J is TRBJ2-7, with TRBD1 matching 12 bases. The CDR3 runs to 15 residues. Germline loops: CDR1 SGHNT, CDR2 YENEEA. J lost 3 bases, V lost 5 bases, and 5 bases had no gene match. The CDR3 DNA reads as TGTGCCAGCAGCCCCGGGACAGGGGGCGGCTACGAGCAGTACTTC. Translation gives CASSPGTGGGYEQYF.

The genes are TRBV29-1 and TRBJ2-7; D is ambiguous. Trimming removed 3 bases at V and 3 bases at J, with 12 bases between. Germline lookup yields CDR1 SQVTM and CDR2 ANQGSEA. The CDR3 length is 13 residues. CDR3 sequence: CSVELDGLYEQYF. CDR3 coding DNA: TGCAGCGTTGAGTTGGACGGCCTCTACGAGCAGTACTTC.

This clone was seen a handful of times. The chain couples TRBV6-9 to TRBJ1-1; TRBD1 is a possible D gene (6 bases). Deletions cut 6 bases from V and 11 bases from J, with 13 bases between. This CDR3 spans 11 amino acids. Per the germline V gene, CDR1 is MNHGY and CDR2 is SVAAGI. CDR3 sequence: CASRRGREAFF. In nucleotides, the CDR3 is TGTGCCAGCAGACGGGGGCGAGAGGCTTTCTTT.

The sample holds a few counts of this clone. The rearrangement links TRBV19 to TRBJ1-1, with TRBD1 as a possible D gene (5 bases). Germline CDR1 and CDR2: LNHDA and SQIVND (reference sequence). V dropped 3 bases and J dropped 0 bases, with 11 bases sitting between them. The CDR3 sequence is 15 residues long. This CDR3 is CASSIWRGMNTEAFF. Here the CDR3 DNA reads TGTGCCAGTAGTATCTGGAGGGGTATGAACACTGAAGCTTTCTTT.

The chain couples TRBV30 to TRBJ1-1, with D uncertain. The CDR3 runs to 14 residues. V shed 3 bases and J shed 2 bases, with 13 bases lying between them. Germline CDR1 and CDR2: GTSNPN and SVGIG (reference sequence). CDR3 coding DNA: TGTGCCTGGAGGACTCGGACCGTAAACACTGAAGCTTTCTTT. Residues: CAWRTRTVNTEAFF.

V usage is TRBV30 and J usage is TRBJ2-7, with D possibly matching TRBD2 (5 bases). There are 13 residues in the CDR3. V lost 2 bases to trimming and J lost 5 bases, with 13 bases between them. Germline lookup yields CDR1 GTSNPN and CDR2 SVGIG (reference sequence). The DNA of the CDR3 is TGTGCCTGGAGTTGGCGGGTGGGTAACGAGCAGTACTTC. As protein: CAWSWRVGNEQYF.

By share, this clone counts as medium-sized (0.01 to 0.1%). The DNA is left out, because the CDR3 cannot be placed on it with certainty; the CDR3 is given as TCRdb lists it. V gene TRBV6-8 combines with J gene TRBJ1-5. Germline V gene lookup returns CDR1 MNHGY and CDR2 SAAAGT. The CDR3 spans 16 amino acids, including both terminal residues. Here the CDR3 reads CASSTSGLGGNQPQHF.

This clone is labeled as medium-sized. This sequence joins TRBV11-3 and TRBJ1-3; maybe TRBD1 (6 bases). Germline V gene sequence: CDR1 SGHNT, CDR2 YENEEA. This CDR3 comprises 15 residues. The V gene lost 5 bases and the J gene lost 4 bases, with 15 bases spanning the gap. CDR3 coding DNA: TGTGCCAGCAGCCAAACCCCGGACAGCGGAAACACCATATATTTT. This encodes CASSQTPDSGNTIYF. Based on the CDR3 plus reference TRBV11-3 and TRBJ1-3, the full variable domain is EAGVVQSPRYKIIEKKQPVAFWCNPISGHNTLYWYLQNLGQGPELLIRYENEEAVDDSQLPKDRFSAERLKGVDSTLKIQPAELGDSAVYLCASSQTPDSGNTIYFGEGSWLTVV.

This clone was observed a few times. This chain uses TRBV18 with TRBJ1-2; D not certain. CDR3 length: 14 residues. V lost 0 bases to trimming and J lost 4 bases, with 9 bases between them. Germline CDR1 is KGHSH and CDR2 is LQKENI. This CDR3 is CASSPPTESYGYTF. CDR3 in DNA: TGTGCCAGCTCACCACCGACGGAGTCCTATGGCTACACCTTC.

This clone was observed a handful of times. V and J are TRBV30 and TRBJ1-3; D is uncertain. The CDR3 totals 15 residues. V was clipped by 4 bases and J by 0 bases, with 13 bases between them. The germline V gene encodes CDR1 GTSNPN and CDR2 SVGIG (reference sequence). This CDR3 reads CAWNHRETSGNTIYF. The CDR3 bases are TGTGCCTGGAATCACCGAGAGACCTCTGGAAACACCATATATTTT.